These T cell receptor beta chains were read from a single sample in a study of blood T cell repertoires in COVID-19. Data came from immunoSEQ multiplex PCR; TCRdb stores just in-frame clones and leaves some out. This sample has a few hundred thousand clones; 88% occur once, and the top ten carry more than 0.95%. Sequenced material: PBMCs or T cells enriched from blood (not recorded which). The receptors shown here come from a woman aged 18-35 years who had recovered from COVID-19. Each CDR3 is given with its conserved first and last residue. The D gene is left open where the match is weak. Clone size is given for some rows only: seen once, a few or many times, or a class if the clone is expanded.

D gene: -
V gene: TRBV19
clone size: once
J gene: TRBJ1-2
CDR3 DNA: TGTGCCAGCGACGGGACATCCGACTATGGCTACACCTTC
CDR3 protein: CASDGTSDYGYTF

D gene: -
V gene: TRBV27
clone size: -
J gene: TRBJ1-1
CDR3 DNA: TGTGCCAGCAGTTTATCCAGGGTGCACGCAGAAGCTTTCTTT
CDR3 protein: CASSLSRVHAEAFF

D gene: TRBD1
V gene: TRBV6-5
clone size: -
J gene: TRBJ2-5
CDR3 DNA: TGTGCCAGCAGCCTCAGGGGGTTCGAGACCCAGTACTTC
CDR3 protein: CASSLRGFETQYF

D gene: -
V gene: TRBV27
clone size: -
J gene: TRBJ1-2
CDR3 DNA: TGTGCCAGCAGTTACGCGGCTAACTATGGCTACACCTTC
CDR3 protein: CASSYAANYGYTF

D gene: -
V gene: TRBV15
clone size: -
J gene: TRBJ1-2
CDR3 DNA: TGTGCCACCAGCAGAGACCACATCTATGGCTACACCTTC
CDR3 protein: CATSRDHIYGYTF

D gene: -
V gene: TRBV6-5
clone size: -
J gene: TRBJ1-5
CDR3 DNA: TGTGCCAGCAGTTACTCAGCCAATCAGCCCCAGCATTTT
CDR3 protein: CASSYSANQPQHF

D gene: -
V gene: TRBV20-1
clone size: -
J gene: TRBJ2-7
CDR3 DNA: TGCAGTGCTAGTACAACAGGGAAAGGACCTCTCTACGAGCAGTACTTC
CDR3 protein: CSASTTGKGPLYEQYF

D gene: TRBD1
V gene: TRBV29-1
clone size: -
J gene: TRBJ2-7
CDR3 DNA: TGCAGCGTCTCGACAGGGGGGGACTACGAGCAGTACTTC
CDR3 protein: CSVSTGGDYEQYF

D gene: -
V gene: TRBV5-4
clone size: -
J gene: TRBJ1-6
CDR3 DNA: TGTGCCAGCAGGCTGGCGGGGGGCCCGGGGTGGGTTTCACCCCTCCACTTT
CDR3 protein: CASRLAGGPGWVSPLHF

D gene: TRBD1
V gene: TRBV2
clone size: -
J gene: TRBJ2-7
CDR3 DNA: TGTGCCAGCAAAAAAGTGACAGGGCCCTACGAGCAGTACTTC
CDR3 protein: CASKKVTGPYEQYF

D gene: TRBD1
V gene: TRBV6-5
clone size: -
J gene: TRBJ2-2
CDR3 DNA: TGTGCCACTTGGACAGGGGGCTTTTCCGGGGAGCTGTTTTTT
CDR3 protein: CATWTGGFSGELFF

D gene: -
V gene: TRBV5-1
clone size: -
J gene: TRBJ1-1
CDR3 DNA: TGCGCCAGCAGCTTGGGTAGCACTGAAGCTTTCTTT
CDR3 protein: CASSLGSTEAFF

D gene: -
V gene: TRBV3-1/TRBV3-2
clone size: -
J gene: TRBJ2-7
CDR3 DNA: TGTGCCAGCAGGAGCGACAGGCGCGAGCAGTACTTC
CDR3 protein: CASRSDRREQYF

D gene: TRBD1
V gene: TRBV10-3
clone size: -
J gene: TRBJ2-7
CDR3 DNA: TGTGCCATCACCGCAGGGGGCGGCGAGCAGTACTTC
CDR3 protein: CAITAGGGEQYF

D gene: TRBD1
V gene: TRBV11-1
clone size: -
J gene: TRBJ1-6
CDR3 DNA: TGTGCCAGCAGCTATGGACAGGGGGTAGGTTCACCCCTCCACTTT
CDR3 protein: CASSYGQGVGSPLHF

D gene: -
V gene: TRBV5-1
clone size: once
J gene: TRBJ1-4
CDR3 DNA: TGCGCCAGCAGCTTACTTCCCAGGGAAGATGAAAAACTGTTTTTT
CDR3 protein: CASSLLPREDEKLFF

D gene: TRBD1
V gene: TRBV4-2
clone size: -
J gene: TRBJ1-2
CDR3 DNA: TGTGCCAGCAGCCAAGGTTTCCCCCTAGGGACAGGGTTTTATGGCTACACCTTC
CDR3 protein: CASSQGFPLGTGFYGYTF

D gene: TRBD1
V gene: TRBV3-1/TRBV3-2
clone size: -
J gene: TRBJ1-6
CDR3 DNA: TGTGCCAGCAGCACACAGGGGTGGGAATCACCCCTCCACTTT
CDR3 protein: CASSTQGWESPLHF

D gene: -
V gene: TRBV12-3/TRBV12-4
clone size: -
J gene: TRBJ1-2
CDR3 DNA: TGTGCCAGCAGTTTATCTCTAAGCGGTGGCTACACCTTC
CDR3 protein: CASSLSLSGGYTF

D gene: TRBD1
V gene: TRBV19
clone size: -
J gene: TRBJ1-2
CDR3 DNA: TGTGCCAGTAAGAGGGGACAGGGGGCTAACTATGGCTACACCTTC
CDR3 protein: CASKRGQGANYGYTF

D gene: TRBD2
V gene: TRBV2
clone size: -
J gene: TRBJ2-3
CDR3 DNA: TGTGCCAGCAAAACTAGCGGGGCAGCGGATACGCAGTATTTT
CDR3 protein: CASKTSGAADTQYF